A single sample is the source of the 25 T cell receptor beta chains below, sequenced in a study of CD8+ T cells in alopecia areata. cDNA prepared by RNA extraction and subsequent reverse transcription served as the template for sequencing. Profiled with immunoSEQ multiplex PCR; TCRdb holds only in-frame clones, not every one. The profile shows under 250,000 clones, 50% to 65% of them singletons. The source was CD4+ T cells sorted from blood, collected at week 0. These receptors all stem from a human donor with alopecia areata.

This chain joins TRBV7-3 and TRBJ1-1, with D hard to call. Trimming removed 0 bases at V and 1 base at J, with 6 bases between. CDR1 and CDR2 from the germline V gene are SGHTA and FQGTGA. CDR3 length equals 14 residues. The CDR3 coding sequence is TGTGCCAGCAGCTTAACGTCGGCGAACACTGAAGCTTTCTTT. Residues: CASSLTSANTEAFF.

The V and J genes are TRBV7-6 and TRBJ2-3; D tentatively reads TRBD1 or TRBD2 (5 bases each). The CDR3 totals 14 residues. Germline V CDR1 and CDR2: SGHVS, FNYEAQ. V gave up 4 bases and J gave up 4 bases, with 12 bases separating them. CDR3 DNA sequence: TGTGCCAGCAGCTCGGCCTTGGGGGCAGATACGCAGTATTTT. Its protein product is CASSSALGADTQYF.

With regard to this clone: The same CDR3 can be traced to other DNA sequences in this sample. This rearrangement joins TRBV30 to TRBJ1-2, with D possibly being TRBD1 (6 bases). V lost 0 bases to trimming and J lost 5 bases, with 7 bases between them. CDR1 GTSNPN and CDR2 SVGIG come from the germline V gene (reference sequence). The CDR3 has 12 amino acids. The CDR3, as DNA: TGTGCCTGGAGTGTAACAGGGTATGGCTACACCTTC. It is translated as CAWSVTGYGYTF.

V is TRBV4-2 and J is TRBJ1-2; 7 positions agree with TRBD1. V trimming: 1 base; J trimming: 8 bases; junction bases outside the gene matches: 7. CDR3 length equals 14 residues. Germline V gives CDR1 LGHNA, CDR2 YNFKEQ. The CDR3 spells CASSQVGQARGYTF. CDR3 in DNA: TGTGCCAGCAGCCAAGTCGGACAGGCTAGAGGCTACACCTTC.

This clone was observed a handful of times. The chain joins TRBV29-1 to TRBJ2-7; unclear D gene. The CDR3 has 13 amino acids. Trimming cost V 5 bases and J 3 bases, with 14 bases left between them. Germline V gene sequence: CDR1 SQVTM, CDR2 ANQGSEA. The CDR3 loop is CSVSSQNLYEQYF. Written as DNA, the CDR3 is TGCAGCGTTTCGTCACAGAACCTCTACGAGCAGTACTTC.

V is TRBV9 and J is TRBJ1-2; D gene uncertain. From germline, CDR1 is SGDLS and CDR2 YYNGEE. V was cut by 5 bases and J by 14 bases, with 13 bases left in between. This CDR3 has 10 amino acids. The CDR3 is CASRAPGGTF. The CDR3 DNA reads as TGTGCCAGCAGGGCGCCAGGAGGGACCTTC.

The rearrangement joins TRBV30 to TRBJ1-1; D is unresolved. The CDR3 sequence is 13 residues long. Trimming stripped 4 bases from V and 7 bases from J, with 16 bases between. CDR1 is GTSNPN and CDR2 is SVGIG in the germline V gene (reference sequence). Written as DNA, the CDR3 is TGTGCCTGGACCCTCACATGGGATGGTGAAGCTTTCTTT. This encodes CAWTLTWDGEAFF.

The chain is built from TRBV7-2 and TRBJ2-4, with 14 bases identical to TRBD2. The V segment lost 7 bases and the J segment 1 base; nucleotides outside the gene matches: 9. The CDR3 covers 18 residues. In germline, CDR1 is SGHTA, CDR2 FQGNSA. The CDR3 here is CASTLTSGGARAKNIQYF. CDR3 sequence (DNA): TGTGCCAGCACCCTGACTAGCGGGGGGGCCAGGGCCAAAAACATTCAGTACTTC.

This clone has just a few counts. The chain joins TRBV6-5 to TRBJ2-5; the match to TRBD2 covers 8 bases. The junction had 1 base not matched to a gene; V was cut back by 1 base and J by 3 bases. CDR3 size: 14 residues. From germline, CDR1 is MNHEY and CDR2 SVGAGI. In nucleotides, the CDR3 is TGTGCCAGCAGTTACTGGCGGGGGGAAGAGACCCAGTACTTC. Its translation: CASSYWRGEETQYF.

CDR3: CASQLAAGGSETQYF. CDR3 DNA sequence: TGTGCCAGCCAACTAGCCGCGGGAGGGTCAGAGACCCAGTACTTC. V usage is TRBV6-5 and J usage is TRBJ2-5; 9 bases are a match to TRBD2. The CDR3 loop spans 15 amino acids. Germline values: CDR1 MNHEY, CDR2 SVGAGI. The ends lost 8 bases at V and 4 bases at J; junction bases unmatched: 11.

The V call is TRBV29-1, the J call TRBJ2-7; D may be TRBD1 (6 bases). Germline V gives CDR1 SQVTM, CDR2 ANQGSEA. Trimming stripped 4 bases from V and 5 bases from J, with 15 bases between. The CDR3 extends over 13 amino acids. For the CDR3, the DNA is TGCAGCGTTGCGGGACACCTCATACACGAGCAGTACTTC. Its protein product is CSVAGHLIHEQYF.

This clone has just a few counts. V is TRBV6-5 and J is TRBJ2-1; D unresolved. V was shortened by 7 bases and J by 5 bases, with 6 bases between the two germline ends. The CDR3 spans 11 residues. The germline gives CDR1 MNHEY, CDR2 SVGAGI. CDR3 DNA sequence: TGTGCCAGCACTCAAAACAATGAGCAGTTCTTC. Protein: CASTQNNEQFF.

This chain connects TRBV7-8 to TRBJ1-5, with a tentative D call TRBD1 (5 bases). The V end was cut by 2 bases, the J end by 2 bases, with 10 bases between. The CDR3 is made up of 15 amino acids. Per the germline V gene, CDR1 is SGHVS and CDR2 is FQNEAQ. The CDR3 loop is CASSLRGVGNQPQHF. Here the CDR3 DNA reads TGTGCCAGCAGCTTAAGGGGTGTAGGCAATCAGCCCCAGCATTTT.

This clone has only one observation. The V and J genes are TRBV11-2 and TRBJ2-5; D is perhaps TRBD1 (5 bases). Germline CDR1 is SGHAT and CDR2 is FQNNGV. Trimming stripped 2 bases from V and 5 bases from J, with 15 bases between. The CDR3 covers 15 residues. The CDR3 loop reads CASSLLPRVGETQYF. Written as DNA, the CDR3 is TGTGCCAGCAGCTTACTCCCCAGGGTAGGCGAGACCCAGTACTTC.

In this sample, this clone turned up a few times. This sequence joins TRBV18 and TRBJ2-1; D not certain. V lost 2 bases and J lost 11, with 13 bases in between. There are 13 residues in the CDR3. Looked up from germline, CDR1 is KGHSH and CDR2 is LQKENI. The CDR3 bases are TGTGCCAGCTCACCAACGGACCCCGGAAAGCAGTTCTTC. This encodes CASSPTDPGKQFF.

This clone was seen more than once but under ten times. The chain carries TRBV4-2 and TRBJ2-6; 9 nucleotides match TRBD1. The CDR3 runs 16 residues. Trimming at V came to 4 bases and at J to 4 bases, leaving 5 bases not matched to a gene. Germline loops: CDR1 LGHNA, CDR2 YNFKEQ. The CDR3 spells CASSRDRDGGANVLTF. CDR3 DNA sequence: TGTGCCAGCAGCCGGGACAGGGATGGAGGGGCCAACGTCCTGACTTTC.

The chain combines TRBV30 with TRBJ1-1; 8 nucleotides line up with TRBD1. The CDR3 is made up of 15 amino acids. Germline V lookup: CDR1 GTSNPN, CDR2 SVGIG (reference sequence). Trimming cost V 3 bases and J 6 bases; bases outside gene matches: 12. The CDR3 DNA is TGTGCCTGGAGCAGTTTGGGACAGGCCAGCTCTGAAGCTTTCTTT. It specifies CAWSSLGQASSEAFF.

The chain couples TRBV11-2 to TRBJ2-3, with TRBD2 identical over 15 bases. The CDR3 contains 17 residues. Germline lookup yields CDR1 SGHAT and CDR2 FQNNGV. The ends lost 3 bases at V and 7 bases at J; junction bases unmatched: 8. CDR3 amino acids: CASSFTTGTSGGNTQYF. Here the CDR3 DNA reads TGTGCCAGCAGCTTCACCACCGGGACTAGCGGGGGGAATACGCAGTATTTT.

The chain employs TRBV5-1 and TRBJ2-2; D call uncertain. This CDR3 comprises 15 residues. The germline V gene has CDR1 SGHRS and CDR2 YFSETQ. Between the trimmed V and J ends, which lost 3 bases and 5 bases, there was a span of 14 bases. For the CDR3, the DNA is TGCGCCAGCAGCTCAGAGCCTTTCGGGACCGGGGAGCTGTTTTTT. Translation gives CASSSEPFGTGELFF.

The rearrangement links TRBV5-1 to TRBJ2-1; 9 nucleotides align to TRBD1. V trimming: 4 bases; J trimming: 3 bases; junction bases outside the gene matches: 5. The CDR3 covers 15 residues. CDR1 is SGHRS, CDR2 YFSETQ, per germline. This CDR3 is CASSLWDRDYNEQFF. DNA of the CDR3: TGCGCCAGCAGCCTTTGGGACAGGGACTACAATGAGCAGTTCTTC. Based on the CDR3 plus reference TRBV5-1 and TRBJ2-1, the full variable domain is KAGVTQTPRYLIKTRGQQVTLSCSPISGHRSVSWYQQTPGQGLQFLFEYFSETQRNKGNFPGRFSGRQFSNSRSEMNVSTLELGDSALYLCASSLWDRDYNEQFFGPGTRLTVL.

The chain recombines TRBV2 with TRBJ2-6; a possible D gene is TRBD1 (5 bases). Trimming pared 11 bases from V and 1 base from J, leaving 15 bases between. Germline V lookup: CDR1 SNHLY, CDR2 FYNNEI. The CDR3 is 15 amino acids. The CDR3, as DNA: TGTGCCGGAAGACAGCTTTCGTCTGGGGCCAACGTCCTGACTTTC. Translating gives CAGRQLSSGANVLTF. The whole variable domain, filled in from reference TRBV2 and TRBJ2-6, reads EPEVTQTPSHQVTQMGQEVILRCVPISNHLYFYWYRQILGQKVEFLVSFYNNEISEKSEIFDDQFSVERPDGSNFTLKIRSTKLEDSAMYFCAGRQLSSGANVLTFGAGSRLTVL.

V usage is TRBV5-4 and J usage is TRBJ2-1, with 7 bases identical to TRBD1. V trimming: 4 bases; J trimming: 3 bases; junction bases outside the gene matches: 4. Germline V gene sequence: CDR1 SGHNT, CDR2 YYREEE (reference sequence). CDR3 length equals 14 residues. The CDR3 protein is CASSGRDSYNEQFF. CDR3 nucleotide sequence: TGTGCCAGCAGCGGCCGGGACAGCTACAATGAGCAGTTCTTC.

This chain links TRBV30 with TRBJ1-1, with TRBD1 as a possible D gene (5 bases). Germline V gives CDR1 GTSNPN, CDR2 SVGIG (reference sequence). With 6 bases removed from V and 4 bases from J, the gap between germline ends came to 18 bases. There are 14 residues in the CDR3. The CDR3 sequence: CACGDSPVSTEAFF. CDR3 DNA sequence: TGTGCCTGCGGTGACAGTCCGGTGAGCACTGAAGCTTTCTTT.

The chain carries TRBV30 and TRBJ1-2; tentatively, D is TRBD1 (6 bases). This CDR3 comprises 13 residues. Between the trimmed V and J ends, which lost 3 bases and 8 bases, there was a span of 16 bases. The germline V gene has CDR1 GTSNPN and CDR2 SVGIG (reference sequence). For the CDR3, the DNA is TGTGCCTGGAGATTCGGAGGGGGGAGCGGCTACACCTTC. Translated: CAWRFGGGSGYTF.

The chain combines TRBV5-4 with TRBJ1-2; D not certain. Germline CDR1 SGHNT, CDR2 YYREEE (reference sequence). This CDR3 region has 13 residues. Trimming pared 1 base from V and 4 bases from J, leaving 8 bases between. Written as DNA, the CDR3 is TGTGCCAGCAGCTTGCCAGAGCCCTATGGCTACACCTTC. Its protein is CASSLPEPYGYTF.